The T cell receptor (beta chain) described here comes from a study of shared clonotypes between healthy human individuals. Study-wide results and caveats: Collection of samples was limited to blood; tissue repertoires likely differ.

TCRdb's copy holds only in-frame clones and misses some; the assay was immunoSEQ multiplex PCR. The sample consists of around 2.1 million clones, just over 90% of them appearing once. With respect to this clone: Antigen unknown.

CD45RO-negative CD8 cells positively selected for CCR7 made up the naive population, which excluded terminally differentiated effector memory CD45RA+ cells. All donors were Caucasian adults living in Nashville, Tennessee. Trimming took 5 bases from V and 9 from J; bases not matched to a gene: 12. Germline lookup yields CDR1 SGHAT and CDR2 FQNNGV. The CDR3 runs to 15 residues. V gene TRBV11-2 combines with J gene TRBJ2-1; TRBD1 matches at 8 bases. The receptor was isolated from a man aged 18 to 35 in good health. Some clones in this sample may be carry-over from other donors' samples. Input material: naive CD8+ T cells from PBMCs. CDR3 in amino acids: CASSPGTGAASEQFF. The CDR3, as DNA: TGTGCCAGCAGCCCAGGGACAGGTGCGGCCAGTGAGCAGTTCTTC. The full variable domain, in which reference TRBV11-2 and TRBJ2-1 provide the parts outside the CDR3, is EAGVAQSPRYKIIEKRQSVAFWCNPISGHATLYWYQQILGQGPKLLIQFQNNGVVDDSQLPKDRFSAERLKGVDSTLKIQPAKLEDSAVYLCASSPGTGAASEQFFGPGTRLTVL.